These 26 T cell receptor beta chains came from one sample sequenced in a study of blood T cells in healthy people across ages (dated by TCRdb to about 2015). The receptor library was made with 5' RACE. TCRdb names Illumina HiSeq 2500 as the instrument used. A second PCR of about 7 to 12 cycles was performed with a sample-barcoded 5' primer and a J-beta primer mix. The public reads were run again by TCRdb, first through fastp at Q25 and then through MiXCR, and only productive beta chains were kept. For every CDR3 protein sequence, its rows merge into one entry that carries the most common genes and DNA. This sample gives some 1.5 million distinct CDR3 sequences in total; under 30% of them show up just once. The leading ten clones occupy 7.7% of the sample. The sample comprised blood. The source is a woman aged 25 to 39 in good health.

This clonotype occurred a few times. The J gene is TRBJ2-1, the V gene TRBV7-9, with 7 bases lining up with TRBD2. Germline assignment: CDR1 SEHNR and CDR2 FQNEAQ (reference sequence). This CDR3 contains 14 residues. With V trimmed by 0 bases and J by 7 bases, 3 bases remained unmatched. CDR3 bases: TGTGCCAGCAGCTTAGCCCAGGGAGGGAATGAGCAGTTCTTC. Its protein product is CASSLAQGGNEQFF. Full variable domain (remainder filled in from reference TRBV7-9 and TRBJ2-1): DTGVSQNPRHKITKRGQNVTFRCDPISEHNRLYWYRQTLGQGPEFLTYFQNEAQLEKSRLLSDRFSAERPKGSFSTLEIQRTEQGDSAMYLCASSLAQGGNEQFFGPGTRLTVL.

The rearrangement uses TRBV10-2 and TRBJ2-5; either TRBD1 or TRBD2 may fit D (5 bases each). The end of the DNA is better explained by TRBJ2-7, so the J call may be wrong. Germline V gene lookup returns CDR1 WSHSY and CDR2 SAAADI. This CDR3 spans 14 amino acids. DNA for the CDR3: TGCGCCAGCAGCCGCTTGGGGGAAACCTACGAGCAGTACTTC. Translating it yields CASSRLGETYEQYF.

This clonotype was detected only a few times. The CDR3 loop is CASSLFGGFGNQPQHF. For the CDR3, the DNA is TGTGCCAGCAGTTTATTTGGGGGGTTTGGCAATCAGCCCCAGCATTTT. The gene calls are TRBV27 and TRBJ1-5, with D tentatively TRBD1 (5 bases). Germline assignment: CDR1 MNHEY and CDR2 SMNVEV (reference sequence). This CDR3 contains 16 residues. Trimming took off 1 base at V and 2 bases at J, with 12 bases between the two ends.

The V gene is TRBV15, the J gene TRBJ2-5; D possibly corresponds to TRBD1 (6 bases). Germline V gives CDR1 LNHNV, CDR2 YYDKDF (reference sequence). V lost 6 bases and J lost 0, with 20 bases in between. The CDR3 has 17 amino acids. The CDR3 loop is CATSDRPEGKYQETQYF. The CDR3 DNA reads TGTGCCACCAGTGACAGGCCCGAGGGGAAGTACCAAGAGACCCAGTACTTC.

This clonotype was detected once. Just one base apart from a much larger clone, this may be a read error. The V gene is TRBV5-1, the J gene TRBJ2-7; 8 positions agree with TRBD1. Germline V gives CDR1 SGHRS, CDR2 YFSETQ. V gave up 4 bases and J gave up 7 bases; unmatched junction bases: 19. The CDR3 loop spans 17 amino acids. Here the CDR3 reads CASSPPPSGRGRDEQYF. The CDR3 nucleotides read TGCGCCAGCAGCCCGCCCCCCTCGGGCAGGGGGCGTGATGAGCAGTACTTC.

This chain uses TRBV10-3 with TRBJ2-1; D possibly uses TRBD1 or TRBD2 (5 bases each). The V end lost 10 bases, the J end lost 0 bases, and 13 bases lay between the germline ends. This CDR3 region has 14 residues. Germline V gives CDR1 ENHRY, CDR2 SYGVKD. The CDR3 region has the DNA TGTGCCACGAGAAGGGACGGCTCCTACAATGAGCAGTTCTTC. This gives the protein CATRRDGSYNEQFF.

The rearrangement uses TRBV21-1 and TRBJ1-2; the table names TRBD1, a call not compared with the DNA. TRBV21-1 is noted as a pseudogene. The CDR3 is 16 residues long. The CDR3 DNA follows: TGTGCCAGCAACTCTCCTACCGGGACAGTGAACTATGGCTACACCTTC. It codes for CASNSPTGTVNYGYTF.

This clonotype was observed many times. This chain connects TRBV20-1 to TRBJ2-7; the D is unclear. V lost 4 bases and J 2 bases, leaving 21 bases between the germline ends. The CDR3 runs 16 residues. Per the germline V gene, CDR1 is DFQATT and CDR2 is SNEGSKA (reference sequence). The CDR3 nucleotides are TGCAGTGCTACTGGCGCCAAGTCGGGTTGGGCCTACGAGCAGTACTTC. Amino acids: CSATGAKSGWAYEQYF.

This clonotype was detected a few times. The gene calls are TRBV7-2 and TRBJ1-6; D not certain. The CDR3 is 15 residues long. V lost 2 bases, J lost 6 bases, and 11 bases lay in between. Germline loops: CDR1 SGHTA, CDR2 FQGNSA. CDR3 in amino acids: CASSLQTAFNSPLHF. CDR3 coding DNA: TGTGCCAGCAGCTTACAAACGGCCTTTAATTCACCCCTCCACTTT. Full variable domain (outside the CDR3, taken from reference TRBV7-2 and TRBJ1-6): GAGVSQSPSNKVTEKGKDVELRCDPISGHTALYWYRQSLGQGLEFLIYFQGNSAPDKSGLPSDRFSAERTGGSVSTLTIQRTQQEDSAVYLCASSLQTAFNSPLHFGNGTRLTVT.

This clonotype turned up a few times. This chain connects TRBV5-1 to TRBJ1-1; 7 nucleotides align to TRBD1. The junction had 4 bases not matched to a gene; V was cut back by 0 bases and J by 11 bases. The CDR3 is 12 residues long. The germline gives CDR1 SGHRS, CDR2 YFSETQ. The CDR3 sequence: CASSLGTGGAFF. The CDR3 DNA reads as TGCGCCAGCAGCTTGGGGACAGGCGGGGCTTTCTTT.

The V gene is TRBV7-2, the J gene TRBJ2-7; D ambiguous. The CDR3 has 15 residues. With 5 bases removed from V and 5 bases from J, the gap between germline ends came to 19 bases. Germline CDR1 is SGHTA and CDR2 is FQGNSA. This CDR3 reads CASSDPHRRFDEQYF. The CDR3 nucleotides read TGTGCCAGCAGCGATCCCCATCGACGGTTTGACGAGCAGTACTTC.

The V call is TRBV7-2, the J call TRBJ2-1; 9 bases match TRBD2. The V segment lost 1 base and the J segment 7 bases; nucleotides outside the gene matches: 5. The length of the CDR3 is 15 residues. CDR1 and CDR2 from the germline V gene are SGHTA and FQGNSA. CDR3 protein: CASSLEPAGGNEQFF. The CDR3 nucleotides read TGTGCCAGCAGCTTAGAACCAGCGGGAGGAAATGAGCAGTTCTTC.

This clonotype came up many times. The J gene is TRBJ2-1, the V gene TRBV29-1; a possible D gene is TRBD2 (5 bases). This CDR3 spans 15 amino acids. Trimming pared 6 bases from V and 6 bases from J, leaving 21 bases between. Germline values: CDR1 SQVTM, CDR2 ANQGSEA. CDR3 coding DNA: TGCAGCGTGGTGGCTAGCTCTACCTCTGGCAATGAGCAGTTCTTC. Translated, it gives CSVVASSTSGNEQFF.

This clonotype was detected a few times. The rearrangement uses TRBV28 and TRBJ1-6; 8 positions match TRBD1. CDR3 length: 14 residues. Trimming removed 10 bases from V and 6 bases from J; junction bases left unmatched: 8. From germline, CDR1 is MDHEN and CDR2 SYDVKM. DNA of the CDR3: TGTGCCACTACCGGGGGACAGGTTAATTCACCCCTCCACTTT. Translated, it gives CATTGGQVNSPLHF. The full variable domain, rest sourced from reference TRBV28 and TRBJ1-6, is DVKVTQSSRYLVKRTGEKVFLECVQDMDHENMFWYRQDPGLGLRLIYFSYDVKMKEKGDIPEGYSVSREKKERFSLILESASTNQTSMYLCATTGGQVNSPLHFGNGTRLTVT.

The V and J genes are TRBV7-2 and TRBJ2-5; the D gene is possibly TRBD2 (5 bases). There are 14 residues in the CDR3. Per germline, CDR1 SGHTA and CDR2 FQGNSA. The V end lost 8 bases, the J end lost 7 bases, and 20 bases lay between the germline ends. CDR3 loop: CASGVLPPEGTQYF. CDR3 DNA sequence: TGTGCCAGCGGGGTACTCCCACCCGAGGGGACCCAGTACTTC.

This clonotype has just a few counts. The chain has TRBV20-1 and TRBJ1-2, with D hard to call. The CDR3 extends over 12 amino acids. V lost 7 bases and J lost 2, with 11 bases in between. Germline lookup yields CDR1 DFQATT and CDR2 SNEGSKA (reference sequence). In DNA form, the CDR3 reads TGCAGTGTTGTGACTGGAAACTATGGCTACACCTTC. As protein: CSVVTGNYGYTF.

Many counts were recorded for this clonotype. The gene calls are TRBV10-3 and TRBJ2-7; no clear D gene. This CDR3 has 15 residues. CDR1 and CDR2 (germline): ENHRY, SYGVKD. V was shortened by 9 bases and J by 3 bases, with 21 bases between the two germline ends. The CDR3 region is CAMTPADEKDYEQYF. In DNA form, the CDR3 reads TGTGCCATGACGCCCGCCGACGAAAAGGACTACGAGCAGTACTTC.

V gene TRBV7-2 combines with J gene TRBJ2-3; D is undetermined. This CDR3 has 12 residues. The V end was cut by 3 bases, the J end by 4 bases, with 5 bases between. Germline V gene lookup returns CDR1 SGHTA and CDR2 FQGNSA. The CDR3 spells CASSFFSDTQYF. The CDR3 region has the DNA TGTGCCAGCAGCTTCTTTTCAGATACGCAGTATTTT.

The CDR3 nucleotides are TGCGCCAGCAGCTTGGATCACGGGGCCACAGATACGCAGTATTTT. Residues: CASSLDHGATDTQYF. The rearrangement links TRBV5-1 to TRBJ2-3; D is possibly TRBD1 or TRBD2 (5 bases each). The CDR3 consists of 15 residues. The V end lost 0 bases, the J end lost 2 bases, and 10 bases lay between the germline ends. CDR1 is SGHRS and CDR2 is YFSETQ in the germline V gene.

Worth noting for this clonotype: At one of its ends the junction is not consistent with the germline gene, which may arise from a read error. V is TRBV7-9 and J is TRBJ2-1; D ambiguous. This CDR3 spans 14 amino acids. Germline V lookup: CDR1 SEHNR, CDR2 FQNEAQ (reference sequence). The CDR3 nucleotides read TGCGCCAGCAGCTTAGCCCCGAGAACCGGAGAGCAGTTCTTC. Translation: CASSLAPRTGEQFF.

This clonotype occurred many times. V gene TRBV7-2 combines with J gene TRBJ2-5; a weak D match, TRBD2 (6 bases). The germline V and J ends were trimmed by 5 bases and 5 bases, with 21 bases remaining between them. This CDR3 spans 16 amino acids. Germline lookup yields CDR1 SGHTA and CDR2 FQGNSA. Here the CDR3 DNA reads TGTGCCAGCAGCCCGCGTTTGACTAGTGGTAGGGAGACCCAGTACTTC. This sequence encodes CASSPRLTSGRETQYF.

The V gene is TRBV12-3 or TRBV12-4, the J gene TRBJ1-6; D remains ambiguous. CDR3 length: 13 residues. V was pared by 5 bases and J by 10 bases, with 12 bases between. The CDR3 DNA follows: TGTGCCAGCAGTATAGGTGATAGGTCACCCCTCCACTTT. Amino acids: CASSIGDRSPLHF.

The CDR3 is CASSLGPGQGGRVAFF. CDR3 DNA sequence: TGTGCCAGCAGCTTGGGGCCGGGACAGGGGGGTCGGGTAGCTTTCTTT. This rearrangement joins TRBV7-2 to TRBJ1-1, with TRBD1 matching over 11 bases. Germline-derived CDR1 and CDR2 are SGHTA and FQGNSA. The CDR3 consists of 16 residues. Trimming removed 3 bases from V and 10 bases from J; junction bases left unmatched: 13.

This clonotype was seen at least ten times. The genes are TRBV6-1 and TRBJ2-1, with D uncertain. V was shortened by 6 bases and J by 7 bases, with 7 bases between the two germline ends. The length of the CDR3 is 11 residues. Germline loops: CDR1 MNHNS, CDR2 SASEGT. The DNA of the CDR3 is TGTGCCAGCAGCCCCTGGAATGAGCAGTTCTTC. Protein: CASSPWNEQFF.

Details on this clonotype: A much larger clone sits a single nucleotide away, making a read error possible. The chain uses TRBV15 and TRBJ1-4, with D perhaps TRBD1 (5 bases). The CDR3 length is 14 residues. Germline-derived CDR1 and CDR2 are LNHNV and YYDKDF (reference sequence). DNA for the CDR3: TGTGCCACCAGCAGAGGACAGAGCTATGAAAAACGGTTTTTT. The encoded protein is CATSRGQSYEKRFF.

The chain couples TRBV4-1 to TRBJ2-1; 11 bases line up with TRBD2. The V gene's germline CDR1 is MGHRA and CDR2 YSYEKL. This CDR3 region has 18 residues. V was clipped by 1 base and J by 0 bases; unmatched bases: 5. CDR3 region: CASSQALAGAYSYNEQFF. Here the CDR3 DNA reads TGCGCCAGCAGCCAAGCACTAGCGGGGGCATACTCCTACAATGAGCAGTTCTTC.